This record concerns one T cell receptor beta chain sequence. This specimen comes from a study of beta chain features in type 1 diabetes. The overall study: All samples together contributed 100 million to 120 million sorted cells for examination.

The CDR3 is 14 residues long. J was trimmed by 2 bases and V by 7 bases; bases with no gene match: 5. The germline gives CDR1 KGHSY, CDR2 FQNENV. Of the isolated RNA, all was reverse transcribed, and so the sequenced material was expressed TCRB transcripts. TCRdb's copy holds only in-frame clones and misses some; the assay was immunoSEQ multiplex PCR. This table has approximately 160,000 clones, 7.5% to 9.5% appearing once. This chain uses TRBV16 with TRBJ1-2, with 9 bases aligning to TRBD1. The sequence derives from a woman aged 18-30 years in good health. Sample: central memory CD4+ T cells from blood. Here the CDR3 reads CASTRQGGNYGYTF. CDR3 in DNA: TGTGCCAGCACCAGACAGGGGGGAAACTATGGCTACACCTTC.